This T cell receptor (beta chain) was sequenced for a study of cytomegalovirus exposure and HLA in healthy donors (dated by TCRdb to the late 2010s). Concerning the study at large: According to an earlier analysis of 587 of the donors, about 180 million T cells yielded approximately 120 million unique TCR beta sequences and approximately 300 Gb of sequence data. Roughly 300 gigabases of sequencing data and 78 million or so unique TCR sequences were included in an early release covering around 600 HLA-typed donors. Of the roughly 390 genotyped donors, around 81% fell in the genetic ancestry cluster associated with self-reported Caucasian donors. The aim of the study was to test whether cataloging public T cell receptors could identify signatures of past pathogen exposure. The study profiled the T cell repertoires of under 850 subjects by immunosequencing and related them to cytomegalovirus serostatus. A separate validation cohort of 90 to 150 different subjects was used in addition to the approximately 610-subject first cohort. The study combined high-throughput TCR immunosequencing, statistical association of individual TCRs with disease status, and machine learning to predict cytomegalovirus infection status. In a later analysis, previously published TCR beta repertoires from 666 donors were re-analyzed and high-resolution HLA genotyping was added so that TCR occurrence patterns could be studied. In the later analysis, no new phenotypic data were used to find candidate immune exposures; instead, reliance was placed on TCR beta sequences and their occurrence across donors. An earlier analysis of around 580 of the donors used high-throughput TCR beta sequencing to judge whether each TCR beta V gene segment behaved as functional or pseudogenic. Donor age, sex, ethnicity and CMV serostatus were compiled alongside the repertoire data. A later genetic analysis took genome-wide SNP genotypes for about three fifths of the roughly 670 donors and used that subset as a discovery cohort. Every repertoire in the discovery cohort had been generated on one and the same sequencing platform. Both class I and class II loci were covered by HLA typing, at four-digit resolution. Typing coverage varied by locus: 629-630 donors for A, B, C, DRB1 and DQB1; about 520 for DQA1; approximately 610 for DPA1; roughly 450 for DPB1. Four or five DR-DQ haplotypes were treated as single units for association and clustering because of strong linkage in the cohort. Among some 400 genotyped donors of the cohort, an average of about 240,000 unique TCR beta nucleotide sequences was sequenced per donor, of which about 19% were non-productive. What the research found in general, with its limitations: A further reported finding was that TCR beta sequences accurately predicted the HLA-A and HLA-B alleles for most subjects in the first cohort. A later analysis found that TCR association rates varied across HLA loci, with DRB1 alleles showing the most associated TCRs and HLA-C alleles the fewest. Only TCR beta chains were sequenced in this cohort, and the absence of alpha or paired-chain data limited detectable features. While some public TCRs were present in many individuals, most TCR sequences turned up only very rarely across donors. Because counts were too low, roughly 18 rarely observed V segments, including chromosome 9 orphons, were left out of the earlier analysis of a few hundred of the donors. V-gene and J-gene trimming of TCR beta chains was associated with a missense DCLRE1C variant in a later genetic analysis, and the association was replicated in an independent cohort. It was suggested by the authors that the approach could potentially be generalized to other disease states and immunological phenotypes. Because the 87-base-pair reads could not distinguish some IMGT-functional V segments, including TRBV6-2 and TRBV6-3, those segments were excluded. A group of highly shared sequence variants was considered likely to be a technical artifact of the sequencing pipeline. In a later analysis, several top co-occurrence clusters were reported to appear linked to parvovirus B19, influenza, CMV and Epstein-Barr virus. The study listed approximately 150 TCR beta chains as associated with cytomegalovirus. Linkage disequilibrium might explain the correlated functional status among segregating V segments, but an unknown experimental factor could not be ruled out. In a later analysis, HLA-associated TCR beta chains showed more clonal expansion and lower generation probabilities than non-associated chains that were equally common. CMV serostatus was the only immune exposure information available for the cohort. When HLA alleles, especially DR and DQ, strongly co-occurred, attributing TCR associations to individual alleles was difficult. In vitro tests confirmed that three of the cytomegalovirus-associated TCR beta chains recognize cytomegalovirus antigens. In a later analysis, most CMV-associated TCR beta chains were found to appear HLA-restricted, with HLA associations seemingly driven largely by CMV exposure. According to a later genetic analysis, donors in an Asian-associated ancestry cluster had fewer N-insertions in productive TCRs than the approximately 690-donor mean. Because HLA typing was unavailable for some donors at each locus, only the typed subset was used in association tests. In an earlier analysis of approximately 590 of the donors, most TCR beta V segments appeared in productive rearrangements about 90% or about 30% of the time, broadly matching IMGT annotations. The presence/absence analyses assumed that sequencing depth was roughly uniform across donors, and that assumption may not be true. In a later analysis, more than 15,000 TCR beta sequences were associated with specific HLA alleles at a false discovery rate of 0.05. In both the original and validation cohorts, the classifier was reported to diagnose cytomegalovirus status with high specificity and sensitivity.

The cohort comprised some 680 healthy bone marrow donors. At the time of sampling, all cohort members were nominally healthy, though unrecorded immune exposures were likely present. The donor was CMV seronegative and belonged to the group of 352 seronegative cohort members. Each donor provided a peripheral blood sample, and peripheral blood mononuclear cells were used for TCR beta sequencing. The Qiagen DNeasy Blood Extraction Kit was used to extract genomic DNA from the blood cell samples. Library method: the immunoSEQ multiplex PCR assay. A mixture of 60 forward primers for TCR Vbeta segments and 13 reverse primers for TCR Jbeta segments was used in the multiplex PCR. Amplification of the CDR3 region of rearranged TCR beta genes was performed with a multiplex PCR assay on genomic DNA. On the Illumina HiSeq System, the amplified TCR beta libraries were sequenced as 87-base-pair reads. The original pipeline was this. In a later analysis, some 80 million unique TCR beta chains were counted across the roughly 700 repertoires, and approximately 11 million of these chains were shared by at least two donors. To remove PCR and sequencing errors, raw reads were error-corrected and collapsed into unique sequences using a nearest-neighbor algorithm that merged closely related sequences. V, D and J gene segments were assigned by aligning CDR3 sequences to IMGT reference sequences. For a sequence to be retained, a match of at least six nucleotides to both a V gene segment and a J gene segment was required. A rearrangement was called productive if the CDR3 had no stop codons and remained in frame with V and J, and every other rearrangement was called non-productive. Following IMGT convention, CDR3 was defined as the stretch from the second conserved V-encoded cysteine to the conserved J-encoded phenylalanine. Sequences without an unambiguous match to a single V gene segment were excluded from the earlier analysis of 450 to 750 of the donors. An earlier analysis of 587 of the donors called V segments functional above 56.7% productive rearrangements and segregating when the between-donor standard deviation exceeded 5%. A statistical classification framework was developed to diagnose cytomegalovirus status using the catalog of TCR beta chain sequences. A later analysis assigned V and J genes by comparing TCR nucleotide sequences with IMGT/GENE-DB human TR gene sequences. In a later analysis, CDR3 sequences and most-parsimonious VDJ recombination scenarios were assigned using the TCRdist pipeline. In a later analysis, each TCR beta chain was defined by its CDR3 amino acid sequence together with its V-gene family, and reads without a unique V-gene family were excluded. In a later analysis, 450 to 600 highly shared, low-generation-probability nucleotide sequences were removed to address suspected cross-contamination and a sequencing artifact. A later analysis calculated a clonal expansion index for each public chain from normalized within-repertoire ranks of inferred template counts. In a later analysis, generation probabilities were computed with a VDJ recombination model fitted to out-of-frame rearrangements, and the resulting probabilities were checked against IGoR. Hypergeometric tests were used in a later analysis to score TCR-TCR, TCR-HLA and TCR-CMV co-occurrence, with a repertoire-size bias correction applied to the TCR pairs. A later analysis estimated false discovery rates by permuting HLA or CMV assignments 20 times. In a later analysis, co-occurring TCRs were grouped with DBSCAN, and TCRdist sequence similarity was added when clustering was performed within HLA-allele-positive subsets. Repertoires with fewer than 30,000 or more than 120,000 public chains, plus five repertoires with anomalous nucleotide sharing, were excluded from co-occurrence clustering. Not all clones reach the TCRdb copy of this immuneACCESS table, which keeps in-frame sequences only. Checked studies attribute under half of the gap to unresolved V genes and leave the rest unexplained. V and J calls and clone size are given by that table; D and trimming were obtained from the DNA. The sample table contains 90,000 to 120,000 clones; only one count was recorded for 84% of them. The ten largest clonotypes hold about 1.1% of the sample.

In the germline V gene, CDR1 corresponds to MDHEN and CDR2 to SYDVKM. Germline trimming amounts to 5 bases on V and 5 bases on J, with 7 as the count of junction bases outside the gene matches. The CDR3, from cysteine to phenylalanine, totals 15 residues. Of the read, only the CDR3 DNA is kept; its 45 bases are in frame from base 1. Comment on this clone: The antigen it binds to is not known. No per-base quality is available; no much larger clone lies one base away.

The clonotype originates from a woman under 30 in good health and CMV-seronegative. The V gene is TRBV28 and the J gene is TRBJ2-2, and 8 junction bases match TRBD1. Material for sequencing was PBMCs. The bases read TGTGCCAGCAGTCCTTGGACAGGGCAGACCGGGGAGCTGTTTTTT. This codes for CASSPWTGQTGELFF.